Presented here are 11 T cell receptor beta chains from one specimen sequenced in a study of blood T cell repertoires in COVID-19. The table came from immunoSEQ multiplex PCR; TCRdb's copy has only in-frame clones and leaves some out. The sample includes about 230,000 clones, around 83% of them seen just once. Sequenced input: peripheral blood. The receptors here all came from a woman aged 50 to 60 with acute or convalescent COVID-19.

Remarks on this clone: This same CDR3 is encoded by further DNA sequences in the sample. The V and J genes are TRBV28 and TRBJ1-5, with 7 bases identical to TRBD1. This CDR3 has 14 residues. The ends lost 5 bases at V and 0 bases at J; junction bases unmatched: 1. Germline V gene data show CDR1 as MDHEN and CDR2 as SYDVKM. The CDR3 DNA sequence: TGTGCCAGCAGTCCAGGGGGTAGCAATCAGCCCCAGCATTTT. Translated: CASSPGGSNQPQHF.

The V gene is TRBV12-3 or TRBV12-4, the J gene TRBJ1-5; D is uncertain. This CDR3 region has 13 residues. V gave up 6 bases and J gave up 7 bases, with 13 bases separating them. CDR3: CASSPGRVQPQHF. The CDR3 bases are TGTGCCAGCAGCCCAGGTAGAGTCCAGCCCCAGCATTTT.

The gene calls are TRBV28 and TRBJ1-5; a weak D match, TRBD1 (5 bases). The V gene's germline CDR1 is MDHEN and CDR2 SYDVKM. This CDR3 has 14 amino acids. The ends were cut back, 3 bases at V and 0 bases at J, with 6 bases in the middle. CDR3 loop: CASSLTVSNQPQHF. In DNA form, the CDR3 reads TGTGCCAGCAGTTTGACAGTTAGCAATCAGCCCCAGCATTTT.

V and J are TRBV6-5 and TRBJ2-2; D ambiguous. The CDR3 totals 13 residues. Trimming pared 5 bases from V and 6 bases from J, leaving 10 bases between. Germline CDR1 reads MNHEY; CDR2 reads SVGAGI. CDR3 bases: TGTGCCAGCAGTCGCTCCCCGGCCGGGGAGCTGTTTTTT. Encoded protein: CASSRSPAGELFF.

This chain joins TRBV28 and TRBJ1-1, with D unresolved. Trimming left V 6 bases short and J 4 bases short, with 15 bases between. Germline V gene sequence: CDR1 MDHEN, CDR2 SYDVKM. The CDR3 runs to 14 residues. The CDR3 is CASSLRGLRTEAFF. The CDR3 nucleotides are TGTGCCAGCAGCTTAAGAGGGCTGCGCACTGAAGCTTTCTTT.

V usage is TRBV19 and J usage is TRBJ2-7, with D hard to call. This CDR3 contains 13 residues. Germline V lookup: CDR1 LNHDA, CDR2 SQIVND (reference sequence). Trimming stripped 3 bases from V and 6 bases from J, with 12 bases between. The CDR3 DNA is TGTGCCAGTAGTATTGGAGCCCTGGGCGAGCAGTACTTC. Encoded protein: CASSIGALGEQYF.

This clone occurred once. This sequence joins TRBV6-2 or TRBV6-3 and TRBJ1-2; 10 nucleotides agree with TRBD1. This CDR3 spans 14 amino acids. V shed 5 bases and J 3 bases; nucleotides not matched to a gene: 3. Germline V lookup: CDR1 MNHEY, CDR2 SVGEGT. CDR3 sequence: CASSRDRGDYGYTF. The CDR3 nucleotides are TGTGCCAGCAGTCGGGACAGGGGCGACTATGGCTACACCTTC.

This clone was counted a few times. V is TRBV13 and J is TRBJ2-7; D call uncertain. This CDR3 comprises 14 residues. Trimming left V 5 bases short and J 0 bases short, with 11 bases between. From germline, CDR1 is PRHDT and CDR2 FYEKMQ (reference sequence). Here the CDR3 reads CASSLSDVSYEQYF. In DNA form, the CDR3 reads TGTGCCAGCAGCCTCAGTGATGTCTCCTACGAGCAGTACTTC.

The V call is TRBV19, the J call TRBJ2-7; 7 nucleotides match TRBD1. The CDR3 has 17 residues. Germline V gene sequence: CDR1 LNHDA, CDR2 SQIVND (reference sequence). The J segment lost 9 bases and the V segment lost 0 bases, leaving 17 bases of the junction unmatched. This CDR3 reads CASSIDGQASPNRVQYF. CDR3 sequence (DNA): TGTGCCAGTAGTATAGACGGACAGGCATCCCCCAATCGAGTGCAGTACTTC. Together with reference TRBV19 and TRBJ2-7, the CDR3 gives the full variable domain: DGGITQSPKYLFRKEGQNVTLSCEQNLNHDAMYWYRQDPGQGLRLIYYSQIVNDFQKGDIAEGYSVSREKKESFPLTVTSAQKNPTAFYLCASSIDGQASPNRVQYFGPGTRLTVT.

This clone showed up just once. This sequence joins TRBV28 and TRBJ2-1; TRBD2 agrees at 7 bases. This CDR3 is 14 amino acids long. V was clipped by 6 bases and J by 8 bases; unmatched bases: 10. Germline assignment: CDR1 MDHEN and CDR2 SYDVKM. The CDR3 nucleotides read TGTGCCAGCAGGAGAGCGGGACCCTGGGATGAGCAGTTCTTC. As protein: CASRRAGPWDEQFF.

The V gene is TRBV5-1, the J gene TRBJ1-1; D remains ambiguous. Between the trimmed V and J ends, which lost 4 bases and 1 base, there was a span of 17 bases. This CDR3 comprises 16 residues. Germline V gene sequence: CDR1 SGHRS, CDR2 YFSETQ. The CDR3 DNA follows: TGCGCCAGCAGCGCCGGACTGGCCTTGGGGAACACTGAAGCTTTCTTT. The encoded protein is CASSAGLALGNTEAFF.